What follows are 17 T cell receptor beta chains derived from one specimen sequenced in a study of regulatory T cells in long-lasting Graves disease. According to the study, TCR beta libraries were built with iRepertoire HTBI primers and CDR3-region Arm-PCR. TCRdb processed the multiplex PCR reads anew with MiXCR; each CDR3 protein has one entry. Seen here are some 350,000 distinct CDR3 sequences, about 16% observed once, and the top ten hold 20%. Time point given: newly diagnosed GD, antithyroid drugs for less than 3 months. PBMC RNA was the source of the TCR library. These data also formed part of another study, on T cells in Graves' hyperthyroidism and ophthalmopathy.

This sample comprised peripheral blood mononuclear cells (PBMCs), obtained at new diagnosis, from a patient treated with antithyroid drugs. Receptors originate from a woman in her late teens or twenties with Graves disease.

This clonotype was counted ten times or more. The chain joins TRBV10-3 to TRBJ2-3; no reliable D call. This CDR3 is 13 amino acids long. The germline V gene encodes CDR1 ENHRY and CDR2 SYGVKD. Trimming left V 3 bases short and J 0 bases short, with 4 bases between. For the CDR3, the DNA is TGTGCCATCAGTGAAAAGAGCACAGATACGCAGTATTTT. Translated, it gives CAISEKSTDTQYF.

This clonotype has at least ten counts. This chain's CDR3 is CASSLPGADYGYTF. CDR3 in DNA: TGTGCCAGCAGCCTCCCCGGGGCTGACTATGGCTACACCTTC. This rearrangement joins TRBV3-1 to TRBJ1-2; TRBD1 might be the D (5 bases). The V end was cut by 4 bases, the J end by 3 bases, with 12 bases between. This CDR3 has 14 residues. Germline CDR1 reads LGHDT; CDR2 reads YNNKEL (reference sequence).

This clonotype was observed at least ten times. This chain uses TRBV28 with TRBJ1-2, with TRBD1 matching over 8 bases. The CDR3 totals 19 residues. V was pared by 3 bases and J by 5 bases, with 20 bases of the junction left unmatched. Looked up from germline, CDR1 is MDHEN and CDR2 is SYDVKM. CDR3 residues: CASSFFKEIWTGTAYGYTF. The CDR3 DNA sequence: TGTGCCAGCAGTTTTTTCAAAGAGATCTGGACAGGGACGGCGTATGGCTACACCTTC.

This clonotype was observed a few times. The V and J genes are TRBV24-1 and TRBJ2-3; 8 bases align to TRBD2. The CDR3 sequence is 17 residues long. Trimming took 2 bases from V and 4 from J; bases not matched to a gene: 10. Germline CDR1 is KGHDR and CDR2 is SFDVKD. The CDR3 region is CATSDSYGAGVADTQYF. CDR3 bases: TGTGCCACCAGTGATTCCTACGGAGCGGGGGTCGCAGATACGCAGTATTTT.

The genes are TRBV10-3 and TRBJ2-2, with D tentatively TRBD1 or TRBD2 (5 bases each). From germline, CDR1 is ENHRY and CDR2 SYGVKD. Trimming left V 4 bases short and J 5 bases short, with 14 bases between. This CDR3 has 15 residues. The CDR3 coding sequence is TGTGCCATCAGTGGGGCGGCAGGGAGAACCGGGGAGCTGTTTTTT. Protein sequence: CAISGAAGRTGELFF.

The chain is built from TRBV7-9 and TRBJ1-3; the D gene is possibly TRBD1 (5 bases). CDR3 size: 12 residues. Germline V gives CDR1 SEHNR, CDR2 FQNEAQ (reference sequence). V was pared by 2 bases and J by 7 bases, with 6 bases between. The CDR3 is CASSLWGNTIYF. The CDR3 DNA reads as TGTGCCAGCAGCTTATGGGGGAACACCATATATTTT.

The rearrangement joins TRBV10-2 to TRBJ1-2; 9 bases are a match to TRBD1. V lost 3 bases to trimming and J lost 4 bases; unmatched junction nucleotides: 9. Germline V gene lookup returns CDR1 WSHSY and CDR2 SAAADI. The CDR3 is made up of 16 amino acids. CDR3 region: CASSDFGTGKSYGYTF. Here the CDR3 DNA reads TGCGCCAGCAGTGACTTCGGGACAGGGAAAAGCTATGGCTACACCTTC.

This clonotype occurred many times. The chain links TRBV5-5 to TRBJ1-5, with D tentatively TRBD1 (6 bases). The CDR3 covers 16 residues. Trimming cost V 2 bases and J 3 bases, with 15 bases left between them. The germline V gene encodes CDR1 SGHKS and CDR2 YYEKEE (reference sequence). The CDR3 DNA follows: TGTGCCAGCAGCTTAGGGGGGAGCCAATTCAATCAGCCCCAGCATTTT. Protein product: CASSLGGSQFNQPQHF.

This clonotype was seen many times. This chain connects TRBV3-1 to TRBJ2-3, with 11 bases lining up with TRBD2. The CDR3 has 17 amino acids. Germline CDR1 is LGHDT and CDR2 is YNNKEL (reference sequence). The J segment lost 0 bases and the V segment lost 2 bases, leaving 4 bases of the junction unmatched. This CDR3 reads CASSQSPSGGSTDTQYF. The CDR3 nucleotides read TGTGCCAGCAGCCAAAGCCCTAGCGGGGGGAGCACAGATACGCAGTATTTT.

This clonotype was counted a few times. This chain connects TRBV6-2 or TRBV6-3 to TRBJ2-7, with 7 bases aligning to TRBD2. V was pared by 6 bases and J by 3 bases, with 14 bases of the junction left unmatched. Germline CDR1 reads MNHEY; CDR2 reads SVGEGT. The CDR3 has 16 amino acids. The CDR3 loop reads CASRSATSRSYYEQYF. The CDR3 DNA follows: TGTGCCAGCAGAAGCGCGACTAGCCGGTCCTACTACGAGCAGTACTTC.

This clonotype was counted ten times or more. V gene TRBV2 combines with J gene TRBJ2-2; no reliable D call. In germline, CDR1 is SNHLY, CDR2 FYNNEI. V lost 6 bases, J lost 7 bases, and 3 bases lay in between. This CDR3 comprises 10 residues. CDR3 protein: CASRDGELFF. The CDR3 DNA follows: TGTGCCAGCAGAGACGGGGAGCTGTTTTTT.

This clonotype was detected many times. The CDR3 DNA reads TGTGCCAGCTCACCTCTCGGGACAGAGTCTTATGGCTACACCTTC. Its translation is CASSPLGTESYGYTF. V is TRBV18 and J is TRBJ1-2; 7 bases line up with TRBD1. This CDR3 is built from 15 residues. Germline-derived CDR1 and CDR2 are KGHSH and LQKENI. J gave up 5 bases and V 3 bases, and 9 bases lay outside the gene matches. The variable domain in full, completed from reference TRBV18 and TRBJ1-2, reads NAGVMQNPRHLVRRRGQEARLRCSPMKGHSHVYWYRQLPEEGLKFMVYLQKENIIDESGMPKERFSAEFPKEGPSILRIQQVVRGDSAAYFCASSPLGTESYGYTFGSGTRLTVV.

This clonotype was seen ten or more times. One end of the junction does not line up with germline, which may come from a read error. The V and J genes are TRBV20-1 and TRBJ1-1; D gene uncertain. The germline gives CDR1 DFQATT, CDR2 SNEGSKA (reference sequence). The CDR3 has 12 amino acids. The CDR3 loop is CSAKGFGTEAFF. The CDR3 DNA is TGCAGCGCTAAGGGTTTTGGCACTGAAGCTTTCTTT.

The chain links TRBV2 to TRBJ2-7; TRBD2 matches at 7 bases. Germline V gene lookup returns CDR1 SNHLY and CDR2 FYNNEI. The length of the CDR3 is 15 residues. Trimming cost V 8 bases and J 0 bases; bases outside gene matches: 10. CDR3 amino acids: CASAPRLADSYEQYF. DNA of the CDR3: TGTGCCAGCGCCCCCCGTCTAGCGGACTCCTACGAGCAGTACTTC.

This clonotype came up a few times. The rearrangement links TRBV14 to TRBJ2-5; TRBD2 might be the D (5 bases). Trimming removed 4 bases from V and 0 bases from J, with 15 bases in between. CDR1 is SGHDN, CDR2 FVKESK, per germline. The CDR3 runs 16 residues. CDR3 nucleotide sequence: TGTGCCAGCAGCCCCTGGACTGGCCGGTACCAAGAGACCCAGTACTTC. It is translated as CASSPWTGRYQETQYF.

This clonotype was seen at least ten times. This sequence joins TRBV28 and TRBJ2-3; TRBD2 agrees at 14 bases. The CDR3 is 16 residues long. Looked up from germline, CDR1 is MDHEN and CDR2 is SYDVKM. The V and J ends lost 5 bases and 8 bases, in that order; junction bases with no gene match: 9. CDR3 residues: CASSPGTSGRRVTQYF. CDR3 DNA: TGTGCCAGCAGTCCTGGGACTAGCGGGAGAAGGGTTACGCAGTATTTT.

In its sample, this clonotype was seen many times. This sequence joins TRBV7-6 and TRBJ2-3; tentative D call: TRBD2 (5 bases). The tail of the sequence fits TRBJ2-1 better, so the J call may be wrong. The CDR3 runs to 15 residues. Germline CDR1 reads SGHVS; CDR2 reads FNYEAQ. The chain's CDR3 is CASSSPRASAAEQFF. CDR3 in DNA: TGTGCCAGCAGCTCACCGCGGGCATCAGCCGCTGAGCAGTTCTTC.